These 15 T cell receptor beta chains share one sample of origin, sequenced in a study of cytomegalovirus exposure and HLA in healthy donors. This PCR relied on a set of 60 Vbeta primers and 13 Jbeta primers. Generated by immunoSEQ multiplex PCR, the TCRdb table keeps only in-frame clones and is missing some. The sample has 180,000 or so clones, 77% seen once. Specimen: PBMCs. These TCRs come from a young man in good health and CMV-seronegative.

The chain carries TRBV2 and TRBJ2-2, with D maybe TRBD1 (5 bases). V was cut by 4 bases and J by 2 bases, with 11 bases left in between. The CDR3 totals 15 residues. In germline, CDR1 is SNHLY, CDR2 FYNNEI. The CDR3 is CASSVEGANTGELFF. CDR3 in DNA: TGTGCCAGCAGTGTGGAAGGGGCCAACACCGGGGAGCTGTTTTTT.

CDR3 DNA sequence: TGCGCCAGCAGCCTCCAACATGGGGCCCCGGAGACCCAGTACTTC. It encodes CASSLQHGAPETQYF. V and J are TRBV4-3 and TRBJ2-5; TRBD1 might be the D (5 bases). The CDR3 sequence is 15 residues long. Germline V gene lookup returns CDR1 LGHNA and CDR2 YSLEER. Trimming stripped 4 bases from V and 5 bases from J, with 17 bases between.

V gene TRBV15 combines with J gene TRBJ2-6; 8 nucleotides agree with TRBD2. The CDR3 runs 20 residues. Losses at the gene ends were 0 bases for V and 0 bases for J; bases not matched to a gene: 10. Germline assignment: CDR1 LNHNV and CDR2 YYDKDF (reference sequence). CDR3 loop: CATSRDRGGTRISGANVLTF. As DNA, the CDR3 is TGTGCCACCAGCAGAGATAGAGGGGGGACTAGAATCTCTGGGGCCAACGTCCTGACTTTC.

This chain connects TRBV6-4 to TRBJ2-1; D is undetermined. This CDR3 has 11 amino acids. The germline V and J ends were trimmed by 9 bases and 7 bases, with 10 bases remaining between them. The germline V gene encodes CDR1 MRHNA and CDR2 SNTAGT. The DNA for the CDR3 is TGTGCCAGGTTGACGAGGAATGAGCAGTTCTTC. Protein sequence: CARLTRNEQFF.

The V gene is TRBV7-2, the J gene TRBJ2-1, with D perhaps TRBD1 (5 bases). The CDR3 totals 16 residues. Germline V gives CDR1 SGHTA, CDR2 FQGNSA. V was clipped by 5 bases and J by 6 bases, with 20 bases between them. CDR3 loop: CASSPQGSSWGNEQFF. CDR3 in DNA: TGTGCCAGCAGCCCCCAGGGCAGTAGTTGGGGCAATGAGCAGTTCTTC.

This clone occurred once. V and J are TRBV15 and TRBJ2-4, with D possibly matching TRBD2 (6 bases). V lost 0 bases to trimming and J lost 8 bases, with 14 bases between them. The germline V gene encodes CDR1 LNHNV and CDR2 YYDKDF (reference sequence). CDR3 length equals 15 residues. CDR3 residues: CATSRDRGRRDIQYF. CDR3 in DNA: TGTGCCACCAGCAGAGATCGTGGGAGGAGGGACATTCAGTACTTC.

V gene TRBV29-1 combines with J gene TRBJ2-1; the match to TRBD1 covers 10 bases. CDR3 length: 14 residues. V was pared by 8 bases and J by 8 bases, with 12 bases of the junction left unmatched. Germline-derived CDR1 and CDR2 are SQVTM and ANQGSEA. For the CDR3, the DNA is TGCAGCTCTACAGGGACAGGGGTATTGGATGAGCAGTTCTTC. It yields the protein CSSTGTGVLDEQFF.

The chain couples TRBV2 to TRBJ2-1, with 7 bases lining up with TRBD1. CDR3 length: 12 amino acids. The germline V gene encodes CDR1 SNHLY and CDR2 FYNNEI. V dropped 7 bases and J dropped 8; count of bases not matched to a gene: 5. The CDR3 DNA reads TGTGCCAGCACCTTACAGGGGTATGAGCAGTTCTTC. This gives the protein CASTLQGYEQFF.

This clone was counted a few times. Germline is not matched at one junction end, which may reflect a read error. V is TRBV7-9 and J is TRBJ2-5; D possibly corresponds to TRBD2 (6 bases). The CDR3 is 11 amino acids. In germline, CDR1 is SEHNR, CDR2 FQNEAQ (reference sequence). The CDR3 DNA reads TGTTCCAGCAGCTTTTGGGGGGCCCAGTACTTC. Protein: CSSSFWGAQYF.

Only a few counts were recorded for this clone. V and J are TRBV7-6 and TRBJ1-5; D might be TRBD1 (6 bases). The CDR3 has 18 amino acids. Germline V gives CDR1 SGHVS, CDR2 FNYEAQ. The V gene lost 1 base and the J gene lost 1 base, with 17 bases spanning the gap. For the CDR3, the DNA is TGTGCCAGCAGCTTAGGACCCGGGGGGCCTTACAGCAATCAGCCCCAGCATTTT. Amino acid sequence: CASSLGPGGPYSNQPQHF.

V gene TRBV19 combines with J gene TRBJ2-2; TRBD1 is a possible D gene (6 bases). Germline values: CDR1 LNHDA, CDR2 SQIVND (reference sequence). V lost 9 bases and J 6 bases, leaving 14 bases between the germline ends. The CDR3 runs 13 residues. CDR3 in DNA: TGTGCCAGGGCTGAACAGGGACCCGGGGAGCTGTTTTTT. Protein sequence: CARAEQGPGELFF.

The chain joins TRBV6-5 to TRBJ2-3; the D gene is possibly TRBD2 (6 bases). Germline CDR1 reads MNHEY; CDR2 reads SVGAGI. Trimming stripped 7 bases from V and 0 bases from J, with 14 bases between. The CDR3 has 15 residues. Here the CDR3 reads CASNSGGASTDTQYF. The CDR3 DNA reads TGTGCCAGCAATTCGGGCGGGGCTAGCACAGATACGCAGTATTTT.

The rearrangement joins TRBV18 to TRBJ2-5, with 10 nucleotides matching TRBD2. CDR1 and CDR2 (germline): KGHSH, LQKENI. The CDR3 consists of 14 residues. With 6 bases clipped from V and 3 bases from J, the junction kept 4 bases outside the gene matches. The chain's CDR3 is CASSPAGGEETQYF. DNA of the CDR3: TGTGCCAGCTCCCCAGCGGGAGGGGAAGAGACCCAGTACTTC.

The chain recombines TRBV7-8 with TRBJ1-2, with 9 nucleotides matching TRBD1. The germline V gene has CDR1 SGHVS and CDR2 FQNEAQ. After removal of 2 bases from V and 4 bases from J, the junction contained 14 bases not matched to a gene. The CDR3 is 18 amino acids. The CDR3: CASSLRDRVLTPSYGYTF. CDR3 DNA sequence: TGTGCCAGCAGCTTAAGGGACAGGGTTTTAACCCCTAGCTATGGCTACACCTTC.

The V and J genes are TRBV2 and TRBJ2-3; 8 bases line up with TRBD1. The V gene's germline CDR1 is SNHLY and CDR2 FYNNEI. This CDR3 is 14 amino acids long. The trim removed 4 bases at V and 2 bases at J, leaving 2 bases unmatched. The CDR3 is CASSGTGYTDTQYF. CDR3 DNA: TGTGCCAGCAGTGGGACAGGGTACACAGATACGCAGTATTTT.